These 11 T cell receptor beta chains were sequenced from one sample in a study of control samples from healthy donors and cancer patients. Profiling relied on immunoSEQ multiplex PCR, and the TCRdb table lists in-frame clones only, not all of them. Here the sample spans about 51,000 clones, about 80% being singletons. Sequenced input: blood. The receptors here all came from a man between 65 and 85 years old in good health.

The CDR3 sequence is CASSRGTGVSSGNTIYF. CDR3 DNA sequence: TGTGCCAGCAGCAGAGGCACGGGAGTGAGCTCTGGAAACACCATATATTTT. The chain is built from TRBV28 and TRBJ1-3; D not resolved. The CDR3 contains 17 residues. Trimming cost V 6 bases and J 0 bases, with 18 bases left between them. Germline CDR1 and CDR2: MDHEN and SYDVKM.

The chain carries TRBV18 and TRBJ1-6, with 10 bases aligning to TRBD1. This CDR3 is 16 amino acids long. V shed 0 bases, J shed 7 bases, and the junction held 3 bases outside the gene matches. Per the germline V gene, CDR1 is KGHSH and CDR2 is LQKENI. In DNA form, the CDR3 reads TGTGCCAGCTCACCACCGGGACAGGGGAGGAATTCACCCCTCCACTTT. Translated, it gives CASSPPGQGRNSPLHF.

On this clone: The sample carries other DNA sequences with the same CDR3. The chain carries TRBV5-1 and TRBJ2-1, with D perhaps matching TRBD1 (6 bases). V gave up 5 bases and J gave up 5 bases, with 8 bases separating them. Germline V CDR1 and CDR2: SGHRS, YFSETQ. This CDR3 is 12 amino acids long. This chain's CDR3 is CASRGADNEQFF. CDR3 sequence (DNA): TGCGCCAGCAGGGGGGCCGACAATGAGCAGTTCTTC.

This chain joins TRBV5-1 and TRBJ2-3; 7 bases fit TRBD2. V gave up 6 bases and J gave up 2 bases; unmatched junction bases: 6. Looked up from germline, CDR1 is SGHRS and CDR2 is YFSETQ. The CDR3 runs to 14 residues. The CDR3 sequence is CASNDAGDTDTQYF. DNA of the CDR3: TGCGCCAGCAACGACGCGGGGGACACAGATACGCAGTATTTT.

The chain links TRBV19 to TRBJ2-5; D is ambiguous. CDR3 size: 15 residues. Trimming removed 1 base from V and 2 bases from J, with 11 bases in between. Per the germline V gene, CDR1 is LNHDA and CDR2 is SQIVND (reference sequence). The CDR3 bases are TGTGCCAGTAGTATAGGAGTGGCAGAACAAGAGACCCAGTACTTC. Protein product: CASSIGVAEQETQYF.

The chain employs TRBV5-1 and TRBJ2-1; D could derive from TRBD1 or TRBD2 (5 bases each). The germline gives CDR1 SGHRS, CDR2 YFSETQ. This CDR3 spans 15 amino acids. V lost 0 bases and J 2 bases, leaving 9 bases between the germline ends. In DNA, the CDR3 is TGCGCCAGCAGCTTGGTGGGGGAACCCTACAATGAGCAGTTCTTC. Residues: CASSLVGEPYNEQFF.

The V call is TRBV6-2 or TRBV6-3, the J call TRBJ2-3; no definite D call. Between the trimmed V and J ends, which lost 4 bases and 1 base, there was a span of 9 bases. The CDR3 totals 14 residues. Germline values: CDR1 MNHEY, CDR2 SVGEGT. The CDR3 sequence is CASSSPQRTDTQYF. For the CDR3, the DNA is TGTGCCAGCAGTTCGCCACAACGCACAGATACGCAGTATTTT.

The V and J genes are TRBV19 and TRBJ1-5, with a weak D call TRBD1 (5 bases). V dropped 6 bases and J dropped 1 base, with 13 bases sitting between them. Germline V gene data show CDR1 as LNHDA and CDR2 as SQIVND (reference sequence). This CDR3 is built from 15 residues. CDR3 nucleotide sequence: TGTGCCAGTAGGATACAGGATCACAGCAATCAGCCCCAGCATTTT. This sequence encodes CASRIQDHSNQPQHF.

The table lists this clone with a count of one. V and J are TRBV18 and TRBJ1-3, with TRBD1 as a possible D gene (5 bases). CDR1 and CDR2 from the germline V gene are KGHSH and LQKENI. V gave up 0 bases and J gave up 2 bases, with 8 bases separating them. This CDR3 comprises 15 residues. For the CDR3, the DNA is TGTGCCAGCTCACCACCGCTGGGGCCTGGAAACACCATATATTTT. Encoded protein: CASSPPLGPGNTIYF.

The chain has TRBV7-2 and TRBJ2-3; D gene ambiguous. This CDR3 contains 13 residues. Trimming cost V 1 base and J 9 bases, with 11 bases left between them. The V gene's germline CDR1 is SGHTA and CDR2 FQGNSA. DNA of the CDR3: TGTGCCAGCAGCTTAGGAGGCCTGGCCACGCAGTATTTT. Translation: CASSLGGLATQYF. The whole variable domain, remainder taken from reference TRBV7-2 and TRBJ2-3, is GAGVSQSPSNKVTEKGKDVELRCDPISGHTALYWYRQSLGQGLEFLIYFQGNSAPDKSGLPSDRFSAERTGGSVSTLTIQRTQQEDSAVYLCASSLGGLATQYFGPGTRLTVL.

The V gene is TRBV6-1, the J gene TRBJ2-6; a possible D gene is TRBD2 (6 bases). Germline assignment: CDR1 MNHNS and CDR2 SASEGT. With 2 bases removed from V and 2 bases from J, the gap between germline ends came to 13 bases. This CDR3 region has 17 residues. CDR3 nucleotide sequence: TGTGCCAGCAGTGAATCCGGGGGTGGGGCTGGGGCCAACGTCCTGACTTTC. Translating it yields CASSESGGGAGANVLTF.